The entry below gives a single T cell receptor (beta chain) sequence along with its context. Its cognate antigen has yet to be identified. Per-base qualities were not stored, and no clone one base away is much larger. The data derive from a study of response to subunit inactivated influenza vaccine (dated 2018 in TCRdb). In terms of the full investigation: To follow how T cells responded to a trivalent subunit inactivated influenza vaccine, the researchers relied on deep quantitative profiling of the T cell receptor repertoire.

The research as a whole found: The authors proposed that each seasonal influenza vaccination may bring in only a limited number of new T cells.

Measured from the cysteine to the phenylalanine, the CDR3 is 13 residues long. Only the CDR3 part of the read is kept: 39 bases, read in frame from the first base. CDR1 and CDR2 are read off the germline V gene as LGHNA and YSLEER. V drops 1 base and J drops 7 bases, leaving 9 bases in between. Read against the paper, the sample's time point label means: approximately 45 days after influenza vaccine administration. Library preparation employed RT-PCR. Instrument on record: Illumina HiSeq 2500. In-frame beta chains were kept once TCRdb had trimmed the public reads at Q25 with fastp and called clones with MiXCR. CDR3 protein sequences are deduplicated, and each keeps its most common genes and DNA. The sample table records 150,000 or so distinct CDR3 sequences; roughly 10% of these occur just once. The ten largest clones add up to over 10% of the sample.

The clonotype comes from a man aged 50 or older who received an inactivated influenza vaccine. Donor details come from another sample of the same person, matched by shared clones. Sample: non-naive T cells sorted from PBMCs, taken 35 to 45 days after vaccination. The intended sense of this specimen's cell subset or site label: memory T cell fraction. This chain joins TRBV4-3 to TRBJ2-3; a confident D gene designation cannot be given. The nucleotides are TGCGCCAGCAGCCAAGGGCCGGAGAATACGCAGTATTTT. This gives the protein CASSQGPENTQYF.